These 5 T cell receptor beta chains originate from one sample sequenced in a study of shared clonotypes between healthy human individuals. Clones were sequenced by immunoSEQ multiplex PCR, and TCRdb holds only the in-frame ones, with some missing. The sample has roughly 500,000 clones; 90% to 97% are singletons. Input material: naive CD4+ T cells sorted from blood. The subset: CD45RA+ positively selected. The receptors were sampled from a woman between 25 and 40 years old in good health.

This chain's CDR3 is CASSLRAYEQYF. For the CDR3, the DNA is TGTGCCAGCAGCCTTCGCGCCTACGAGCAGTACTTC. The V gene is TRBV5-8, the J gene TRBJ2-7; D not certain. V was cut by 4 bases and J by 2 bases, with 7 bases left in between. Germline V gene data show CDR1 as SGHTS and CDR2 as YDEGEE. The CDR3 is 12 amino acids.

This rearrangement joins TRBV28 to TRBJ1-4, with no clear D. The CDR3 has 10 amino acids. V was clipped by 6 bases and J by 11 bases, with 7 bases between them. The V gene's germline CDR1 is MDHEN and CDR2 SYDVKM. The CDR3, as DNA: TGTGCCAGCAGCAAGCAGAAACTGTTTTTT. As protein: CASSKQKLFF.

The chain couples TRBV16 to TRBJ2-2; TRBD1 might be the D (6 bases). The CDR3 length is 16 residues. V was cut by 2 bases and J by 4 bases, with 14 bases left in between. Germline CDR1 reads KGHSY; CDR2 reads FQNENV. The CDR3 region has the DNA TGTGCCAGCAGCCAAATGCCCCCAGGGGCCACCGGGGAGCTGTTTTTT. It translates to CASSQMPPGATGELFF.

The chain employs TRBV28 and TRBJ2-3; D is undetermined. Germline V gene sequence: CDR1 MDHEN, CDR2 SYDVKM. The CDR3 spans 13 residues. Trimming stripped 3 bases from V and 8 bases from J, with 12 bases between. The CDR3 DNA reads TGTGCCAGCAGTTTGGGGTTCTCGGGTACGCAGTATTTT. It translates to CASSLGFSGTQYF.

CDR3 nucleotide sequence: TGTGCCAGCAGCCAGGGGCCCGCGGGAGGCACCATATATTTT. Translating it yields CASSQGPAGGTIYF. V is TRBV7-2 and J is TRBJ1-3, with D possibly being TRBD1 (6 bases). Germline CDR1 reads SGHTA; CDR2 reads FQGNSA. The CDR3 consists of 14 residues. Trimming shortened V by 5 bases and J by 9 bases, and 17 bases separated the two germline ends.